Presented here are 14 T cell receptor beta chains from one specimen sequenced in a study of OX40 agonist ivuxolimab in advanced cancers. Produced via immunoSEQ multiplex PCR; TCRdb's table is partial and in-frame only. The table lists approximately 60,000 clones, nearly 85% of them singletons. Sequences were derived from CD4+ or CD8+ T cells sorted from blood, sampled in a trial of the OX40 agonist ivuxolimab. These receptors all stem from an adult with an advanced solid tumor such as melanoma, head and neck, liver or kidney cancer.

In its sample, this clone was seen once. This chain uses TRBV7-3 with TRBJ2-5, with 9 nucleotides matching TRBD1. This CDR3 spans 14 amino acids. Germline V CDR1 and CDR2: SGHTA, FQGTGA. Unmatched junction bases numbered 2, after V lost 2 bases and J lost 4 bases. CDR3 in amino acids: CASSLGGQGETQYF. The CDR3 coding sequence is TGTGCCAGCAGCTTAGGGGGACAGGGAGAGACCCAGTACTTC.

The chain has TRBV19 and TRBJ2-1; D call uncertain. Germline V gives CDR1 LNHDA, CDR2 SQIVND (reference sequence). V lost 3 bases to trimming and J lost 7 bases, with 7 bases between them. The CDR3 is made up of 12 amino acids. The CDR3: CASSIVGNEQFF. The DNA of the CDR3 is TGTGCCAGTAGTATTGTGGGGAATGAGCAGTTCTTC.

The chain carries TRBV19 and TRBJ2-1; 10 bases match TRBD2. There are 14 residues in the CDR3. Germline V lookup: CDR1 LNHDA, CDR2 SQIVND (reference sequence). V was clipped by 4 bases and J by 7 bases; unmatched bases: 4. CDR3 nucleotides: TGTGCCAGTAGTAGGCTAGCGGGAGTAAATGAGCAGTTCTTC. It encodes CASSRLAGVNEQFF.

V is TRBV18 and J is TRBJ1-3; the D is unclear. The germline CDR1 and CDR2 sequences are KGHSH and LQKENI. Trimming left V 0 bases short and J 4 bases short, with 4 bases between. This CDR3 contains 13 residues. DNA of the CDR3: TGTGCCAGCTCACCACCGTCGGGAAACACCATATATTTT. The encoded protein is CASSPPSGNTIYF.

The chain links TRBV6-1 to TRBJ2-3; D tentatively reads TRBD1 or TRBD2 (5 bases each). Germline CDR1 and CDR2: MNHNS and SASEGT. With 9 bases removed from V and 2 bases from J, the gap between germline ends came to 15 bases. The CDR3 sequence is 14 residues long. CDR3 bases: TGTGCCAGTCGTTTGGGGGTGACCACAGATACGCAGTATTTT. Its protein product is CASRLGVTTDTQYF.

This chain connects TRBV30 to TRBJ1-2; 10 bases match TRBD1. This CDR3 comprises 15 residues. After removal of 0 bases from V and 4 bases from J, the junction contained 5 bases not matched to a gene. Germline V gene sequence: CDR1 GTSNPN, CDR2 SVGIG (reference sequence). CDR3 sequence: CAWSVPRTGGYGYTF. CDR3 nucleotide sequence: TGTGCCTGGAGTGTACCCCGGACAGGGGGCTATGGCTACACCTTC.

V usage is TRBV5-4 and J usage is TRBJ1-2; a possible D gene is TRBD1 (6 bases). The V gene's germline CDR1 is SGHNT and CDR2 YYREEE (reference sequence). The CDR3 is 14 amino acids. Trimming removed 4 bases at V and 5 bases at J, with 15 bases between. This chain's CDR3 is CASSQGQGRYGYTF. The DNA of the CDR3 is TGTGCCAGCAGCCAGGGACAAGGGCGGTATGGCTACACCTTC.

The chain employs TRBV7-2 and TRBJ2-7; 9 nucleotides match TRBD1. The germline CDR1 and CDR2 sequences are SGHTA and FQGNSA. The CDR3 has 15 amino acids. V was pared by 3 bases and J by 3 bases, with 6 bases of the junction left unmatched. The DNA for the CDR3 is TGTGCCAGCAGCTTTACAGGGGGCCCACACTACGAGCAGTACTTC. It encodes CASSFTGGPHYEQYF.

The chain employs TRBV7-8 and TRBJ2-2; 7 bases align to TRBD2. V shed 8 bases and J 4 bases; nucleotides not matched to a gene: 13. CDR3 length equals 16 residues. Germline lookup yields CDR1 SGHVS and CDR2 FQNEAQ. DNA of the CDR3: TGTGCCAGCCTCCCTCCTGCGGGAGCGACCACCGGGGAGCTGTTTTTT. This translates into CASLPPAGATTGELFF.

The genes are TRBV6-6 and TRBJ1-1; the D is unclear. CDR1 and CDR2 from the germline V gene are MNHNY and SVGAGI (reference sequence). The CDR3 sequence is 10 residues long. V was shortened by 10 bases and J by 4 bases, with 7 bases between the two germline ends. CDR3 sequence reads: CATFRTEAFF. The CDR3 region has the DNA TGTGCCACCTTCCGCACTGAAGCTTTCTTT.

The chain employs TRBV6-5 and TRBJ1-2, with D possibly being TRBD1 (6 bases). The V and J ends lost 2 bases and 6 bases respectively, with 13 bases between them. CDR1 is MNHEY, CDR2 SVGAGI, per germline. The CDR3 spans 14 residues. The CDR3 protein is CASSYQGRGHGYTF. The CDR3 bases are TGTGCCAGCAGTTACCAGGGCAGGGGACATGGCTACACCTTC.

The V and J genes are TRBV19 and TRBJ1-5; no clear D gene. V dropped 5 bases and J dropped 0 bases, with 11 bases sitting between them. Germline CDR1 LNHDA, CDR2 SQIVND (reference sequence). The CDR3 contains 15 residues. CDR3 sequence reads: CASSPTGISNQPQHF. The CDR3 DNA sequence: TGTGCCAGTAGTCCCACCGGTATTAGCAATCAGCCCCAGCATTTT. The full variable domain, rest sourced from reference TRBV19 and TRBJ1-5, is DGGITQSPKYLFRKEGQNVTLSCEQNLNHDAMYWYRQDPGQGLRLIYYSQIVNDFQKGDIAEGYSVSREKKESFPLTVTSAQKNPTAFYLCASSPTGISNQPQHFGDGTRLSIL.

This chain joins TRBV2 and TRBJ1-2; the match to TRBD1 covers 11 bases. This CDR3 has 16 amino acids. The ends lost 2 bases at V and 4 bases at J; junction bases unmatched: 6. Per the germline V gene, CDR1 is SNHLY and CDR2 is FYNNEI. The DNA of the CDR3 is TGTGCCAGCAGTGAATTCGGGGGACAGGGGGGCTATGGCTACACCTTC. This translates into CASSEFGGQGGYGYTF.

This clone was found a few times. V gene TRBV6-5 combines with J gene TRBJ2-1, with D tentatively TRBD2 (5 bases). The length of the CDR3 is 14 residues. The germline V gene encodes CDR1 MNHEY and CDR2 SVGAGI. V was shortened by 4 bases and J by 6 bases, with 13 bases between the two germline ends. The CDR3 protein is CASSSNRGGNEQFF. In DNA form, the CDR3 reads TGTGCCAGCAGTTCGAACCGGGGTGGCAATGAGCAGTTCTTC.